The 22 T cell receptor beta chains presented below share a single source sample, sequenced in a study of shared clonotypes between healthy human individuals. Terminally differentiated effector memory CD45RA+ cells were excluded by CCR7 positive selection of CD45RO-negative cells. Only in-frame clones appear in the TCRdb table, and some are missing; sequencing was by immunoSEQ multiplex PCR. Counted here are about 680,000 clones, approximately 90% occurring once; the ten biggest clones make up approximately 25%. The specimen was naive CD8+ T cells sorted from blood. These receptors came from a young man in good health.

This clone was detected once. J is TRBJ2-1 and V is TRBV7-7, with TRBD2 identical over 8 bases. The germline V gene encodes CDR1 SSHAT and CDR2 FNYEAQ (reference sequence). This CDR3 has 15 residues. V lost 5 bases to trimming and J lost 7 bases; unmatched junction nucleotides: 10. The CDR3, as DNA: TGTGCCAGCAGCCGTATTACTAGCGGTCTTAATGAGCAGTTCTTC. It encodes CASSRITSGLNEQFF. Full variable domain (rest looked up from reference TRBV7-7 and TRBJ2-1): GAGVSQSPRYKVTKRGQDVTLRCDPISSHATLYWYQQALGQGPEFLTYFNYEAQPDKSGLPSDRFSAERPEGSISTLTIQRTEQRDSAMYRCASSRITSGLNEQFFGPGTRLTVL.

This sequence joins TRBV15 and TRBJ1-5, with TRBD1 as a possible D gene (5 bases). In germline, CDR1 is LNHNV, CDR2 YYDKDF (reference sequence). The CDR3 contains 14 residues. V gave up 11 bases and J gave up 5 bases, with 19 bases separating them. The CDR3 DNA reads TGTGCCCCCCGCGCCGGGACTGAGGATCAGCCCCAGCATTTT. It codes for CAPRAGTEDQPQHF.

The chain carries TRBV5-4 and TRBJ2-3, with a tentative D call TRBD1 (7 bases). CDR3 length: 14 residues. Germline CDR1 reads SGHNT; CDR2 reads YYREEE (reference sequence). The V gene lost 10 bases and the J gene lost 7 bases, with 22 bases spanning the gap. CDR3 DNA sequence: TGTGCCTTCTTCAGGGGGGACGAATTTTATACGCAGTATTTT. It specifies CAFFRGDEFYTQYF. The full variable domain, rest sourced from reference TRBV5-4 and TRBJ2-3, is ETGVTQSPTHLIKTRGQQVTLRCSSQSGHNTVSWYQQALGQGPQFIFQYYREEENGRGNFPPRFSGLQFPNYSSELNVNALELDDSALYLCAFFRGDEFYTQYFGPGTRLTVL.

The rearrangement links TRBV6-6 to TRBJ1-5; unclear D gene. The V end was cut by 4 bases, the J end by 8 bases, with 9 bases between. This CDR3 has 12 amino acids. Germline V gene data show CDR1 as MNHNY and CDR2 as SVGAGI (reference sequence). Here the CDR3 reads CASSSVREPQHF. CDR3 nucleotides: TGTGCCAGCAGTTCCGTTAGGGAGCCCCAGCATTTT.

This clone has just one count. The chain carries TRBV2 and TRBJ2-4, with TRBD1 matching 11 bases. With V trimmed by 8 bases and J by 0 bases, 15 bases remained unmatched. Germline CDR1 SNHLY, CDR2 FYNNEI. This CDR3 spans 19 amino acids. CDR3 residues: CASSAPTGQGVLAKNIQYF. Here the CDR3 DNA reads TGTGCCAGCTCGGCACCCACGGGACAGGGGGTACTAGCCAAAAACATTCAGTACTTC.

The V gene is TRBV9, the J gene TRBJ1-2, with TRBD1 matching 7 bases. Per the germline V gene, CDR1 is SGDLS and CDR2 is YYNGEE. V gave up 3 bases and J gave up 5 bases; unmatched junction bases: 7. CDR3 length equals 14 residues. CDR3 sequence (DNA): TGTGCCAGCAGCGCCTGGGACAGAGGATATGGCTACACCTTC. Encoded protein: CASSAWDRGYGYTF.

The chain recombines TRBV27 with TRBJ2-3; no reliable D call. The V and J ends lost 5 bases and 6 bases respectively, with 9 bases between them. Germline loops: CDR1 MNHEY, CDR2 SMNVEV (reference sequence). The CDR3 runs to 12 residues. CDR3 in DNA: TGTGCCAGCAGTCTACACGGGGATACGCAGTATTTT. This gives the protein CASSLHGDTQYF.

A single count supports this clone. The chain is built from TRBV20-1 and TRBJ2-1; TRBD2 agrees at 12 bases. Germline V CDR1 and CDR2: DFQATT, SNEGSKA (reference sequence). This CDR3 is 11 amino acids long. Trimming removed 6 bases from V and 14 bases from J; junction bases left unmatched: 5. For the CDR3, the DNA is TGCAGTGCAACGACTAGCGGGAGAAAGTTCTTC. It translates to CSATTSGRKFF.

This clone showed up just a few times. The V gene is TRBV7-8, the J gene TRBJ2-1, with D tentatively TRBD1 (6 bases). V dropped 6 bases and J dropped 9 bases, with 9 bases sitting between them. Per germline, CDR1 SGHVS and CDR2 FQNEAQ. CDR3 length: 11 residues. The CDR3 region has the DNA TGTGCCAGCAGTTGGGACACTGAGCAGTTCTTC. This translates into CASSWDTEQFF. Looking up the rest from reference TRBV7-8 and TRBJ2-1 gives the full variable domain: GAGVSQSPRYKVAKRGQDVALRCDPISGHVSLFWYQQALGQGPEFLTYFQNEAQLDKSGLPSDRFFAERPEGSVSTLKIQRTQQEDSAVYLCASSWDTEQFFGPGTRLTVL.

The V and J genes are TRBV9 and TRBJ1-4, with 9 bases matching TRBD1. Germline values: CDR1 SGDLS, CDR2 YYNGEE. J lost 10 bases, V lost 3 bases, and 7 bases had no gene match. CDR3 length: 14 amino acids. The CDR3 reads CASSAGTGMVKLFF. As DNA, the CDR3 is TGTGCCAGCAGCGCCGGGACAGGGATGGTAAAACTGTTTTTT.

The V and J genes are TRBV5-8 and TRBJ1-5, with D maybe TRBD1 (6 bases). The germline V and J ends were trimmed by 3 bases and 4 bases, with 20 bases remaining between them. From germline, CDR1 is SGHTS and CDR2 YDEGEE. There are 17 residues in the CDR3. The CDR3 reads CASSSREFTGFNQPQHF. The DNA of the CDR3 is TGTGCCAGCAGCTCGCGAGAGTTTACAGGGTTTAATCAGCCCCAGCATTTT.

V gene TRBV27 combines with J gene TRBJ2-4, with D hard to call. Germline V gene lookup returns CDR1 MNHEY and CDR2 SMNVEV (reference sequence). The CDR3 runs to 17 residues. The ends were cut back, 6 bases at V and 1 base at J, with 19 bases in the middle. The CDR3 protein is CASSRPEGFVAKNIQYF. CDR3 bases: TGTGCCAGCAGCCGACCAGAAGGGTTCGTGGCCAAAAACATTCAGTACTTC.

Concerning this clone itself: One end of the junction is discordant with germline, which a read error may explain. This sequence joins TRBV7-2 and TRBJ2-7; no clear D. There are 11 residues in the CDR3. The V gene's germline CDR1 is SGHTA and CDR2 FQGNSA. Here the CDR3 DNA reads TGTGCCAGCGGCGCTAACTACGGGCAGTACTTC. Translation gives CASGANYGQYF.

The CDR3 is CASSWARRGEETQYF. The CDR3 nucleotides read TGTGCCAGCAGCTGGGCCCGCCGCGGAGAAGAGACCCAGTACTTC. This sequence joins TRBV7-9 and TRBJ2-5, with D hard to call. Trimming took 4 bases from V and 3 from J, leaving 15 bases between them. Germline V gives CDR1 SEHNR, CDR2 FQNEAQ (reference sequence). This CDR3 spans 15 amino acids. Full variable domain (remainder filled in from reference TRBV7-9 and TRBJ2-5): DTGVSQNPRHKITKRGQNVTFRCDPISEHNRLYWYRQTLGQGPEFLTYFQNEAQLEKSRLLSDRFSAERPKGSFSTLEIQRTEQGDSAMYLCASSWARRGEETQYFGPGTRLLVL.

The chain joins TRBV27 to TRBJ2-2; D is unresolved. Trimming took 4 bases from V and 4 from J, leaving 10 bases between them. This CDR3 is 14 amino acids long. Germline V CDR1 and CDR2: MNHEY, SMNVEV (reference sequence). The chain's CDR3 is CASSSGFSTGELFF. The CDR3 DNA sequence: TGTGCCAGCAGTTCTGGATTTTCCACCGGGGAGCTGTTTTTT.

The V call is TRBV6-1, the J call TRBJ2-3, with a tentative D call TRBD2 (5 bases). The CDR3 covers 13 residues. CDR1 and CDR2 (germline): MNHNS, SASEGT. The V end lost 2 bases, the J end lost 4 bases, and 7 bases lay between the germline ends. The chain's CDR3 is CASSESRADTQYF. The DNA of the CDR3 is TGTGCCAGCAGTGAATCGCGGGCAGATACGCAGTATTTT.

J is TRBJ1-5 and V is TRBV28, with no clear D. This CDR3 is 16 amino acids long. V was clipped by 2 bases and J by 0 bases, with 11 bases between them. From germline, CDR1 is MDHEN and CDR2 SYDVKM. CDR3 nucleotide sequence: TGTGCCAGCAGTTTAGGTCTAGGTAGTAGCAATCAGCCCCAGCATTTT. Protein product: CASSLGLGSSNQPQHF.

V gene TRBV28 combines with J gene TRBJ2-1; TRBD2 matches 9 bases. The CDR3 is 15 residues long. Germline trimming cut 6 bases from V and 5 bases from J; bases unmatched to any gene: 8. Germline V gene lookup returns CDR1 MDHEN and CDR2 SYDVKM. The CDR3 DNA is TGTGCCAGCAGCCCCTCTAGCGGGACCAACAATGAGCAGTTCTTC. Its protein is CASSPSSGTNNEQFF.

This clone came up once. This chain links TRBV27 with TRBJ1-5; TRBD1 might be the D (6 bases). V was trimmed by 3 bases and J by 2 bases, leaving 11 bases between them. CDR3 size: 15 residues. CDR1 is MNHEY and CDR2 is SMNVEV in the germline V gene (reference sequence). This CDR3 reads CASSFSQGGNQPQHF. CDR3 bases: TGTGCCAGCAGTTTCTCACAGGGAGGCAATCAGCCCCAGCATTTT.

The rearrangement uses TRBV9 and TRBJ2-3; 7 bases fit TRBD1. The CDR3 is made up of 15 amino acids. CDR1 is SGDLS, CDR2 YYNGEE, per germline. Germline trimming cut 3 bases from V and 2 bases from J; bases unmatched to any gene: 6. The CDR3 reads CASSAGTVVTDTQYF. CDR3 DNA: TGTGCCAGCAGCGCTGGGACAGTCGTCACAGATACGCAGTATTTT.

This chain connects TRBV15 to TRBJ1-1; D is undetermined. This CDR3 spans 15 amino acids. Germline CDR1 LNHNV, CDR2 YYDKDF (reference sequence). The V end lost 1 base, the J end lost 0 bases, and 9 bases lay between the germline ends. Written as DNA, the CDR3 is TGTGCCACCAGCAGAGTTTACGACATGAACACTGAAGCTTTCTTT. Its translation: CATSRVYDMNTEAFF. Variable domain in full (rest from reference TRBV15 and TRBJ1-1): DAMVIQNPRYQVTQFGKPVTLSCSQTLNHNVMYWYQQKSSQAPKLLFHYYDKDFNNEADTPDNFQSRRPNTSFCFLDIRSPGLGDTAMYLCATSRVYDMNTEAFFGQGTRLTVV.

This sequence joins TRBV11-2 and TRBJ2-3; 9 positions match TRBD2. Germline CDR1 SGHAT, CDR2 FQNNGV. CDR3 length: 17 amino acids. The V gene end was trimmed by 7 bases and the J gene end by 5 bases; junction bases not matched to a gene: 16. Here the CDR3 reads CASMLGYGGRARDTQYF. In DNA, the CDR3 is TGTGCCAGCATGCTTGGGTATGGCGGGAGGGCCCGAGATACGCAGTATTTT.